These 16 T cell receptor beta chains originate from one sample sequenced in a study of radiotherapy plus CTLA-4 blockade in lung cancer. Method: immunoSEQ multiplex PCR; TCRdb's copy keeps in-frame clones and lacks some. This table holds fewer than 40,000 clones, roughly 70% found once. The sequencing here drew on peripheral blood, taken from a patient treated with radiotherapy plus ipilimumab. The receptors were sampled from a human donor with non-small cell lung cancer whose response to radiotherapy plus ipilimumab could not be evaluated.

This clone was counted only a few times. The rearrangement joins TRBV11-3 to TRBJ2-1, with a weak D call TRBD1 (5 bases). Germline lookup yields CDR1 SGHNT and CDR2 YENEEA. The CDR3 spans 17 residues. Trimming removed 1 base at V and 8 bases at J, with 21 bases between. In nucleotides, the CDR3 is TGTGCCAGCAGCTTAGGATCCGGAAGGGGTTTATTCTATGAGCAGTTCTTC. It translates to CASSLGSGRGLFYEQFF.

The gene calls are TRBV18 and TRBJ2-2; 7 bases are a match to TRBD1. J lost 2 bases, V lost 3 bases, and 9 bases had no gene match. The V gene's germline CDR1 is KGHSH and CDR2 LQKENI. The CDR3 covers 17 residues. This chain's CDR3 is CASSPRSGTVNTGELFF. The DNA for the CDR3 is TGTGCCAGCTCACCCCGATCCGGGACAGTAAACACCGGGGAGCTGTTTTTT.

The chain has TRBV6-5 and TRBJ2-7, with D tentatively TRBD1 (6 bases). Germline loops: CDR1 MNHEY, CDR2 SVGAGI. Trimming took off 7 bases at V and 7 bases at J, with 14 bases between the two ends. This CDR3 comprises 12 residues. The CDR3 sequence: CASTDRFWEQYF. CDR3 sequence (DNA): TGTGCCAGCACAGACAGGTTTTGGGAGCAGTACTTC.

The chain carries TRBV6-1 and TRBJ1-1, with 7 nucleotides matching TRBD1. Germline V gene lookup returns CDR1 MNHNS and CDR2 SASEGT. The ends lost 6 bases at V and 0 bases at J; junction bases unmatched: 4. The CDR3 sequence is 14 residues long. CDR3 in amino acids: CASRYRGVNTEAFF. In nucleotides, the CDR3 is TGTGCCAGCAGATACAGGGGCGTGAACACTGAAGCTTTCTTT.

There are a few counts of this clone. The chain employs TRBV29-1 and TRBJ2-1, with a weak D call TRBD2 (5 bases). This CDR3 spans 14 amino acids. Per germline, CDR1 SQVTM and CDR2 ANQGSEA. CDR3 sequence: CGAPSSSRYNEQFF. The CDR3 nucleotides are TGCGGCGCTCCGTCGTCTAGCCGCTACAATGAGCAGTTCTTC.

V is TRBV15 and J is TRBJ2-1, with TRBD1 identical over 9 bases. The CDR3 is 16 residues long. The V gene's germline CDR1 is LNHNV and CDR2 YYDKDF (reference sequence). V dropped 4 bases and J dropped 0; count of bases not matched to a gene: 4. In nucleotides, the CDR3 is TGTGCCACCAGCACAGGGACAGGGAGCTCCTACAATGAGCAGTTCTTC. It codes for CATSTGTGSSYNEQFF. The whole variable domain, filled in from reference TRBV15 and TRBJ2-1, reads DAMVIQNPRYQVTQFGKPVTLSCSQTLNHNVMYWYQQKSSQAPKLLFHYYDKDFNNEADTPDNFQSRRPNTSFCFLDIRSPGLGDTAMYLCATSTGTGSSYNEQFFGPGTRLTVL.

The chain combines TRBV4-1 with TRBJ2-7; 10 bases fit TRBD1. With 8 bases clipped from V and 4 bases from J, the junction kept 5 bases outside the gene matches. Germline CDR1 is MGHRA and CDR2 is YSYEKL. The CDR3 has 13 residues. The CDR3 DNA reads TGCGCCAGCTCCCGGGACAGGGGTTACGAGCAGTACTTC. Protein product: CASSRDRGYEQYF.

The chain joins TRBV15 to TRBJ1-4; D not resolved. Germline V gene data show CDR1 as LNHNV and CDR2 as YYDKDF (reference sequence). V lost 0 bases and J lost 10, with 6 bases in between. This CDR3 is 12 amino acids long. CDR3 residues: CATSRDSLKLFF. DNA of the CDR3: TGTGCCACCAGCAGAGATTCACTAAAACTGTTTTTT.

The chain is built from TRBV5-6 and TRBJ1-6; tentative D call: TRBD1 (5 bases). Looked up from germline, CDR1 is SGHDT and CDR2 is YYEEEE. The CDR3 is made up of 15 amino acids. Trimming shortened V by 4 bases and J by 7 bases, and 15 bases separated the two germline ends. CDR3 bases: TGTGCCAGCAGCCCGGCGGGACGTCAGAATTCACCCCTCCACTTT. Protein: CASSPAGRQNSPLHF.

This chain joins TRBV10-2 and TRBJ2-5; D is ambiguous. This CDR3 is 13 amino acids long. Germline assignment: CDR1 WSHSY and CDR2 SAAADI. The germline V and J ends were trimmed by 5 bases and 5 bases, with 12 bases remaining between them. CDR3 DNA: TGCGCCAGCAGTTGGGCCGGTCTGGAGACCCAGTACTTC. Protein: CASSWAGLETQYF.

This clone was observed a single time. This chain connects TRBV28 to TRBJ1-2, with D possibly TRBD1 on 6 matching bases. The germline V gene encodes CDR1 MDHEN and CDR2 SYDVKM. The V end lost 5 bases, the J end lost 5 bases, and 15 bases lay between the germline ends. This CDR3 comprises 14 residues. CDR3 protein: CASSPLRQGYGYTF. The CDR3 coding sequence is TGTGCCAGCAGTCCCCTTAGGCAGGGGTATGGCTACACCTTC.

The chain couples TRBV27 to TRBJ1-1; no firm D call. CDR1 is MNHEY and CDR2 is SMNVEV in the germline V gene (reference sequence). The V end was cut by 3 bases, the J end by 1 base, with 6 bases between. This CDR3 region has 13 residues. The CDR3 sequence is CASSLWANTEAFF. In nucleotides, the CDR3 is TGTGCCAGCAGTTTGTGGGCGAACACTGAAGCTTTCTTT.

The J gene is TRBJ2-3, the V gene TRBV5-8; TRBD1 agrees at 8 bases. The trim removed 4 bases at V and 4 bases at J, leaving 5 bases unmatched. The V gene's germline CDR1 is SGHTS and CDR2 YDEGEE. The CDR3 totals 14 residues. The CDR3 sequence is CASSPGQGSDTQYF. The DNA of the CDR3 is TGTGCCAGCAGCCCTGGACAGGGTTCAGATACGCAGTATTTT.

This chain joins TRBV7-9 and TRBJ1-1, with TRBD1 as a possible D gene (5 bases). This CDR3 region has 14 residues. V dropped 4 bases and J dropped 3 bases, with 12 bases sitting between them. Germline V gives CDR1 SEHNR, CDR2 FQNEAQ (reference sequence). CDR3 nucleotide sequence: TGTGCCAGCAGCTCCCGAGGGGAGGACACTGAAGCTTTCTTT. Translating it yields CASSSRGEDTEAFF.

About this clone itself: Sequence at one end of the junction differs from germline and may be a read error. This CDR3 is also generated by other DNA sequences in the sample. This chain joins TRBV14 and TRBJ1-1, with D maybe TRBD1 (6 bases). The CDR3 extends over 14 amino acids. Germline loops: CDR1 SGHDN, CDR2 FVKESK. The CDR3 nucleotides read TGTGCCAGCAGCCAAGACTACGGGGACACTGAGGCTTTCTTT. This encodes CASSQDYGDTEAFF.

The CDR3, as DNA: TGTGCCAGCAGGGACACAGGGGAGGCCGGGGAGCTGTTTTTT. Translated: CASRDTGEAGELFF. The rearrangement joins TRBV28 to TRBJ2-2; TRBD1 is a possible D gene (7 bases). Germline lookup yields CDR1 MDHEN and CDR2 SYDVKM. The CDR3 is 14 amino acids. Trimming took off 6 bases at V and 6 bases at J, with 14 bases between the two ends.